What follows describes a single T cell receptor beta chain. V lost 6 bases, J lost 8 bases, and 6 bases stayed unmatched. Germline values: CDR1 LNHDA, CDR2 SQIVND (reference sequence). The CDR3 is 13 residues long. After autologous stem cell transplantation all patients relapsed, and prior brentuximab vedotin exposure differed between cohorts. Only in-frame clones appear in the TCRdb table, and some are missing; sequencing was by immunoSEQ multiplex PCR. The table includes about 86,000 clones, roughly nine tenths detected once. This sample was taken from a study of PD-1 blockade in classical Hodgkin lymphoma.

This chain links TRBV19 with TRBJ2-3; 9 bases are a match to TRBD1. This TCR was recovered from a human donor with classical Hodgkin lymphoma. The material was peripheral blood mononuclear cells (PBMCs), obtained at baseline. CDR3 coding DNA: TGTGCCAGTAGGGACAGGGGTGCTGGTACGCAGTATTTT. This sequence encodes CASRDRGAGTQYF.